These 29 T cell receptor beta chains came from one sample sequenced in a study of shared clonotypes between healthy human individuals. Produced via immunoSEQ multiplex PCR; TCRdb's table is partial and in-frame only. The sample consists of a few hundred thousand clones, around 77% of them appearing once. Sample: PBMCs. The receptors were sampled from a woman in her thirties or forties in good health. Some clones in this sample may be carry-over from other donors' samples.

The V and J genes are TRBV7-2 and TRBJ1-1; D is perhaps TRBD1 (6 bases). The CDR3 loop spans 12 amino acids. Trimming took 5 bases from V and 5 from J, leaving 9 bases between them. Per germline, CDR1 SGHTA and CDR2 FQGNSA. The CDR3 here is CASSRDRTEAFF. CDR3 in DNA: TGTGCCAGCAGCCGCGACAGGACTGAAGCTTTCTTT.

The chain combines TRBV7-8 with TRBJ1-5; 9 bases are a match to TRBD1. J lost 0 bases, V lost 4 bases, and 4 bases had no gene match. This CDR3 has 16 amino acids. Per germline, CDR1 SGHVS and CDR2 FQNEAQ. The CDR3 sequence is CASSSGTGLSNQPQHF. In nucleotides, the CDR3 is TGTGCCAGCAGCTCAGGGACAGGGCTTAGCAATCAGCCCCAGCATTTT.

V and J are TRBV7-2 and TRBJ2-5; D not resolved. The J call could be wrong; TRBJ2-7 is a better fit for the DNA end. From germline, CDR1 is SGHTA and CDR2 FQGNSA. This CDR3 spans 15 amino acids. The CDR3 loop is CASSLEGHKLFEQYF. CDR3 bases: TGTGCCAGCAGCTTAGAAGGTCACAAACTTTTCGAGCAGTACTTC.

This clone has only a few counts. The rearrangement joins TRBV28 to TRBJ2-1; D remains unclear. The CDR3 covers 11 residues. V shed 3 bases and J shed 9 bases, with 6 bases lying between them. CDR1 MDHEN and CDR2 SYDVKM come from the germline V gene. CDR3 sequence reads: CASSLAVEQFF. The CDR3 nucleotides are TGTGCCAGCAGTTTGGCGGTTGAGCAGTTCTTC.

This sequence joins TRBV5-3 and TRBJ2-3; D may match TRBD1 or TRBD2 (5 bases each). TRBV5-3 is assigned to the ORF class and has an uncertain function. Trimming took off 6 bases at V and 1 base at J, with 12 bases between the two ends. The CDR3 has 14 amino acids. The CDR3 region is CARTGRGGTDTQYF. The CDR3 nucleotides are TGTGCCAGAACGGGAAGGGGCGGCACAGATACGCAGTATTTT.

The chain is built from TRBV5-1 and TRBJ1-5; D might be TRBD1 (6 bases). The CDR3 is made up of 15 amino acids. Per germline, CDR1 SGHRS and CDR2 YFSETQ. V lost 4 bases and J lost 0, with 11 bases in between. For the CDR3, the DNA is TGCGCCAGCAGCCCCGGACAGTATAGCAATCAGCCCCAGCATTTT. It encodes CASSPGQYSNQPQHF.

The gene calls are TRBV7-8 and TRBJ2-7, with D unresolved. Trimming took off 3 bases at V and 0 bases at J, with 24 bases between the two ends. Germline V lookup: CDR1 SGHVS, CDR2 FQNEAQ. This CDR3 region has 19 residues. The DNA for the CDR3 is TGTGCCAGCAGCTTTGGGTTGTCGGTCCGCCAGCTGAGCTCCTACGAGCAGTACTTC. It yields the protein CASSFGLSVRQLSSYEQYF.

The chain is built from TRBV2 and TRBJ1-4; TRBD1 might be the D (6 bases). The CDR3 runs 13 residues. The germline CDR1 and CDR2 sequences are SNHLY and FYNNEI. Trimming cost V 8 bases and J 10 bases, with 17 bases left between them. The CDR3 region has the DNA TGTGCCAGCCGGGGGGGCAGGGGACGAAAACTGTTTTTT. Protein sequence: CASRGGRGRKLFF.

This clone was observed a few times. The chain carries TRBV6-1 and TRBJ2-1; D may be TRBD2 (5 bases). The germline gives CDR1 MNHNS, CDR2 SASEGT. The CDR3 spans 15 residues. V gave up 8 bases and J gave up 6 bases, with 20 bases separating them. The CDR3 DNA is TGTGCCAGCCCCCCCCCGTGGCTAGCTCCCAATGAGCAGTTCTTC. Its translation: CASPPPWLAPNEQFF.

The rearrangement links TRBV29-1 to TRBJ2-3, with a tentative D call TRBD2 (5 bases). The V end lost 4 bases, the J end lost 2 bases, and 10 bases lay between the germline ends. The germline V gene encodes CDR1 SQVTM and CDR2 ANQGSEA. CDR3 length: 13 residues. CDR3 sequence reads: CSVVQRLTDTQYF. The CDR3, as DNA: TGCAGCGTTGTTCAGCGGCTCACAGATACGCAGTATTTT.

The chain uses TRBV6-5 and TRBJ2-3, with 7 bases that match TRBD1. Per germline, CDR1 MNHEY and CDR2 SVGAGI. V gave up 4 bases and J gave up 2 bases; unmatched junction bases: 3. The CDR3 totals 14 residues. CDR3 bases: TGTGCCAGCAGTTGGGGACAGCACACAGATACGCAGTATTTT. It is translated as CASSWGQHTDTQYF.

This clone occurred a few times. The V gene is TRBV7-9, the J gene TRBJ2-3, with TRBD1 matching 7 bases. The germline CDR1 and CDR2 sequences are SEHNR and FQNEAQ (reference sequence). This CDR3 has 17 amino acids. The junction had 8 bases not matched to a gene; V was cut back by 1 base and J by 1 base. The CDR3: CASSLGKGGFGTDTQYF. The CDR3 bases are TGTGCCAGCAGCTTAGGGAAAGGGGGCTTCGGCACAGATACGCAGTATTTT.

The V gene is TRBV7-2, the J gene TRBJ2-3; maybe TRBD2 (6 bases). This CDR3 is built from 15 residues. Trimming took off 4 bases at V and 2 bases at J, with 13 bases between the two ends. Germline CDR1 and CDR2: SGHTA and FQGNSA. The CDR3 nucleotides are TGTGCCAGCAGCTCTCGAAGGCGGGACACAGATACGCAGTATTTT. It specifies CASSSRRRDTDTQYF.

This rearrangement joins TRBV28 to TRBJ2-3, with 8 bases that match TRBD1. CDR1 and CDR2 from the germline V gene are MDHEN and SYDVKM. Trimming cost V 7 bases and J 2 bases; bases outside gene matches: 8. This CDR3 spans 15 amino acids. The DNA for the CDR3 is TGTGCCAGCACCCCGCCCAGGGGGCCCACAGATACGCAGTATTTT. This codes for CASTPPRGPTDTQYF.

The genes are TRBV20-1 and TRBJ1-2, with D possibly matching TRBD1 (6 bases). In germline, CDR1 is DFQATT, CDR2 SNEGSKA (reference sequence). The CDR3 contains 11 residues. Trimming shortened V by 5 bases and J by 8 bases, and 12 bases separated the two germline ends. This chain's CDR3 is CSARGGWGYTF. The CDR3 bases are TGCAGTGCTCGAGGGGGATGGGGCTACACCTTC.

This chain joins TRBV29-1 and TRBJ2-7, with no clear D. The CDR3 is 13 residues long. V dropped 6 bases and J dropped 3 bases, with 15 bases sitting between them. Per the germline V gene, CDR1 is SQVTM and CDR2 is ANQGSEA. Here the CDR3 DNA reads TGCAGCGTGGCATCCGGACGTATCTACGAGCAGTACTTC. This gives the protein CSVASGRIYEQYF.

J is TRBJ2-3 and V is TRBV28; 11 bases align to TRBD2. Germline-derived CDR1 and CDR2 are MDHEN and SYDVKM. CDR3 length: 15 amino acids. Trimming took 6 bases from V and 5 from J; bases not matched to a gene: 7. CDR3 residues: CASSETSGIVDTQYF. CDR3 nucleotides: TGTGCCAGCAGCGAGACTAGCGGGATAGTAGATACGCAGTATTTT.

This chain uses TRBV2 with TRBJ2-3; possibly TRBD2 for D (6 bases). The CDR3 spans 12 residues. Germline CDR1 is SNHLY and CDR2 is FYNNEI. The germline V and J ends were trimmed by 6 bases and 8 bases, with 12 bases remaining between them. CDR3 DNA: TGTGCCAGCAGCCCTGTCGGGGGTACGCAGTATTTT. The encoded protein is CASSPVGGTQYF. The variable domain in full, with the rest retrieved from reference TRBV2 and TRBJ2-3, is EPEVTQTPSHQVTQMGQEVILRCVPISNHLYFYWYRQILGQKVEFLVSFYNNEISEKSEIFDDQFSVERPDGSNFTLKIRSTKLEDSAMYFCASSPVGGTQYFGPGTRLTVL.

This chain uses TRBV5-1 with TRBJ2-3, with a weak D call TRBD2 (6 bases). The CDR3 has 15 residues. The germline V and J ends were trimmed by 4 bases and 2 bases, with 14 bases remaining between them. The germline V gene encodes CDR1 SGHRS and CDR2 YFSETQ. The CDR3 region is CASSPGASDTDTQYF. DNA for the CDR3: TGCGCCAGCAGCCCCGGGGCTAGCGACACAGATACGCAGTATTTT. The whole variable domain, remainder taken from reference TRBV5-1 and TRBJ2-3, is KAGVTQTPRYLIKTRGQQVTLSCSPISGHRSVSWYQQTPGQGLQFLFEYFSETQRNKGNFPGRFSGRQFSNSRSEMNVSTLELGDSALYLCASSPGASDTDTQYFGPGTRLTVL.

The rearrangement joins TRBV4-2 to TRBJ2-7; 7 bases align to TRBD2. V was clipped by 2 bases and J by 2 bases; unmatched bases: 9. Looked up from germline, CDR1 is LGHNA and CDR2 is YNFKEQ. This CDR3 comprises 16 residues. The CDR3 coding sequence is TGTGCCAGCAGCCAAAGTGGACTAGGTATAACCTACGAGCAGTACTTC. Protein: CASSQSGLGITYEQYF.

The chain is built from TRBV30 and TRBJ1-1; D call uncertain. V was cut by 2 bases and J by 11 bases, with 18 bases left in between. CDR1 and CDR2 (germline): GTSNPN, SVGIG (reference sequence). CDR3 length: 13 residues. The CDR3 DNA sequence: TGTGCCTGGAGTCCGGGAACGCGATCGACGGCTTTCTTT. It yields the protein CAWSPGTRSTAFF.

The rearrangement joins TRBV6-1 to TRBJ2-7; 8 bases map to TRBD1. Germline-derived CDR1 and CDR2 are MNHNS and SASEGT. The CDR3 consists of 16 residues. V lost 2 bases and J lost 1; bases outside the gene matches: 7. CDR3 region: CASSETLGQGSYEQYF. The DNA of the CDR3 is TGTGCCAGCAGTGAAACCCTCGGACAGGGTTCCTACGAGCAGTACTTC.

Comment on this clone: One base separates it from a far larger clone, so it is likely a read error. The chain is built from TRBV7-9 and TRBJ2-5; tentatively, D is TRBD2 (5 bases). CDR3 length: 12 amino acids. CDR1 is SEHNR, CDR2 FQNEAQ, per germline (reference sequence). The CDR3 sequence: CASGLAIETQYF. The CDR3 nucleotides are TGTGCCAGCGGCTTAGCGATCGAGACCCAGTACTTC.

The chain combines TRBV7-2 with TRBJ2-1; a possible D gene is TRBD2 (6 bases). Trimming took 3 bases from V and 4 from J, leaving 7 bases between them. The CDR3 covers 13 residues. Germline V gene sequence: CDR1 SGHTA, CDR2 FQGNSA. The chain's CDR3 is CASSFRGYNEQFF. The CDR3 nucleotides read TGTGCCAGCAGCTTCCGGGGGTACAATGAGCAGTTCTTC.

As DNA, the CDR3 is TGTGCCAGCAGTCTCGGGTCTAGCGGGACGGAGCAGTACTTC. This gives the protein CASSLGSSGTEQYF. The chain recombines TRBV28 with TRBJ2-7; 9 bases align to TRBD2. V shed 5 bases and J 7 bases; nucleotides not matched to a gene: 9. The germline V gene has CDR1 MDHEN and CDR2 SYDVKM. The CDR3 is 14 residues long.

This chain links TRBV7-8 with TRBJ2-1, with TRBD2 matching 11 bases. Germline V lookup: CDR1 SGHVS, CDR2 FQNEAQ. Losses at the gene ends were 0 bases for V and 4 bases for J; bases not matched to a gene: 2. The CDR3 is made up of 16 amino acids. The CDR3 region has the DNA TGTGCCAGCAGCTTAGCGGGACTAGCGGTTTACAATGAGCAGTTCTTC. This sequence encodes CASSLAGLAVYNEQFF.

This clone occurred a few times. The rearrangement uses TRBV6-1 and TRBJ1-1, with D possibly TRBD1 on 5 matching bases. The CDR3 loop spans 15 amino acids. V gave up 0 bases and J gave up 4 bases, with 12 bases separating them. Germline V gene sequence: CDR1 MNHNS, CDR2 SASEGT. In DNA form, the CDR3 reads TGTGCCAGCAGTGAAGCGGTCGGGAGGGGCACTGAAGCTTTCTTT. Translated, it gives CASSEAVGRGTEAFF.

V and J are TRBV29-1 and TRBJ1-3; 7 positions match TRBD1. Germline values: CDR1 SQVTM, CDR2 ANQGSEA. The CDR3 is 14 amino acids. V trimming: 7 bases; J trimming: 0 bases; junction bases outside the gene matches: 6. The CDR3 here is CSAYRDSSGNTIYF. DNA of the CDR3: TGCAGCGCCTACCGGGACAGCTCTGGAAACACCATATATTTT.

The chain carries TRBV29-1 and TRBJ1-2; D possibly corresponds to TRBD1 (5 bases). Germline CDR1 and CDR2: SQVTM and ANQGSEA. This CDR3 comprises 15 residues. V shed 0 bases and J shed 0 bases, with 11 bases lying between them. This CDR3 reads CSVEDGAGTNYGYTF. The CDR3, as DNA: TGCAGCGTTGAAGATGGGGCAGGGACTAACTATGGCTACACCTTC.